These 13 T cell receptor beta chains share one sample of origin, sequenced in a study of cytomegalovirus exposure and HLA in healthy donors. In the PCR, 60 Vbeta and 13 Jbeta primers were used. TCRdb's table, derived via immunoSEQ multiplex PCR, lists solely in-frame clones and lacks some. Here the sample spans some 140,000 clones, 70% to 80% being singletons. Sequenced: PBMCs. These receptors were obtained from a female donor in good health and CMV-seronegative.

The chain has TRBV7-9 and TRBJ1-3; D is ambiguous. This CDR3 contains 15 residues. Germline V gene data show CDR1 as SEHNR and CDR2 as FQNEAQ (reference sequence). V was pared by 5 bases and J by 0 bases, with 11 bases between. Written as DNA, the CDR3 is TGTGCCAGCAGCCTCACATACATCTCTGGAAACACCATATATTTT. Translated: CASSLTYISGNTIYF.

This clone was seen once. The V call is TRBV9, the J call TRBJ2-3; 8 bases fit TRBD1. Per germline, CDR1 SGDLS and CDR2 YYNGEE. The CDR3 has 13 residues. V dropped 4 bases and J dropped 7; count of bases not matched to a gene: 5. CDR3 loop: CASSSPGGYTQYF. In DNA, the CDR3 is TGTGCCAGCAGCTCCCCAGGGGGCTATACGCAGTATTTT.

This chain's CDR3 is CASSPLRAGGPDTQYF. The CDR3, as DNA: TGCGCCAGCAGCCCCCTCCGAGCGGGAGGGCCAGATACGCAGTATTTT. The rearrangement links TRBV5-1 to TRBJ2-3; 10 positions agree with TRBD2. J lost 4 bases, V lost 4 bases, and 9 bases had no gene match. Germline CDR1 is SGHRS and CDR2 is YFSETQ. This CDR3 contains 16 residues.

J is TRBJ1-6 and V is TRBV4-3, with TRBD1 matching over 7 bases. CDR3 length: 15 amino acids. CDR1 and CDR2 from the germline V gene are LGHNA and YSLEER. The trim removed 4 bases at V and 3 bases at J, leaving 3 bases unmatched. As DNA, the CDR3 is TGCGCCAGCAGCCCCGGGACAGACTATAATTCACCCCTCCACTTT. This gives the protein CASSPGTDYNSPLHF.

The chain links TRBV2 to TRBJ2-1; D is perhaps TRBD1 (5 bases). From germline, CDR1 is SNHLY and CDR2 FYNNEI. V was pared by 4 bases and J by 13 bases, with 11 bases between. The CDR3 has 11 residues. The CDR3 nucleotides read TGTGCCAGCAGTGGGGCAGGGCCTCAGTTCTTC. The encoded protein is CASSGAGPQFF.

The chain has TRBV29-1 and TRBJ2-5; D unresolved. The germline V and J ends were trimmed by 4 bases and 7 bases, with 16 bases remaining between them. CDR1 and CDR2 from the germline V gene are SQVTM and ANQGSEA. The CDR3 is made up of 13 amino acids. The CDR3 reads CSVGSYREATQYF. The CDR3 DNA reads TGCAGCGTTGGCTCTTACCGTGAAGCGACCCAGTACTTC.

The chain carries TRBV10-3 and TRBJ2-3; no clear D. Per germline, CDR1 ENHRY and CDR2 SYGVKD. The CDR3 spans 14 residues. Trimming pared 5 bases from V and 0 bases from J, leaving 9 bases between. The CDR3 reads CAISKLTSTDTQYF. In DNA, the CDR3 is TGTGCCATCAGTAAACTAACTAGCACAGATACGCAGTATTTT.

This chain joins TRBV10-2 and TRBJ2-5, with D possibly matching TRBD2 (7 bases). V lost 6 bases to trimming and J lost 4 bases, with 21 bases between them. CDR3 length equals 16 residues. Looked up from germline, CDR1 is WSHSY and CDR2 is SAAADI. The CDR3 sequence is CASRDVEYGGAETQYF. In DNA form, the CDR3 reads TGCGCCAGCAGAGATGTCGAGTATGGGGGGGCAGAGACCCAGTACTTC.

In DNA, the CDR3 is TGTGCCAGCAGCTTGTGGGACAGATATAATTCACCCCTCCACTTT. This encodes CASSLWDRYNSPLHF. The genes are TRBV5-4 and TRBJ1-6; 7 bases map to TRBD1. This CDR3 region has 15 residues. V gave up 1 base and J gave up 4 bases; unmatched junction bases: 2. CDR1 is SGHNT and CDR2 is YYREEE in the germline V gene (reference sequence).

This rearrangement joins TRBV9 to TRBJ1-2, with D maybe TRBD1 (5 bases). V was cut by 2 bases and J by 7 bases, with 15 bases left in between. The CDR3 extends over 14 amino acids. CDR1 and CDR2 from the germline V gene are SGDLS and YYNGEE. CDR3 protein: CASSVAGLAGGYTF. The CDR3 DNA follows: TGTGCCAGCAGCGTGGCAGGGTTGGCCGGTGGCTACACCTTC. Full variable domain (remainder filled in from reference TRBV9 and TRBJ1-2): DSGVTQTPKHLITATGQRVTLRCSPRSGDLSVYWYQQSLDQGLQFLIQYYNGEERAKGNILERFSAQQFPDLHSELNLSSLELGDSALYFCASSVAGLAGGYTFGSGTRLTVV.

The genes are TRBV18 and TRBJ1-1; TRBD1 matches 8 bases. This CDR3 region has 14 residues. J lost 4 bases, V lost 5 bases, and 6 bases had no gene match. Germline CDR1 is KGHSH and CDR2 is LQKENI. The DNA for the CDR3 is TGTGCCAGCTCAGAAACAGGGGGAATCACTGAAGCTTTCTTT. Amino acid sequence: CASSETGGITEAFF.

This clone has a handful of counts. The chain is built from TRBV5-4 and TRBJ1-1; TRBD1 matches at 8 bases. The germline V gene has CDR1 SGHNT and CDR2 YYREEE (reference sequence). V dropped 0 bases and J dropped 1; count of bases not matched to a gene: 2. CDR3 length: 15 amino acids. The chain's CDR3 is CASSLVGTGNTEAFF. CDR3 DNA sequence: TGTGCCAGCAGCTTGGTCGGGACAGGGAACACTGAAGCTTTCTTT.

The chain employs TRBV5-1 and TRBJ2-3; a possible D gene is TRBD2 (5 bases). V was shortened by 7 bases and J by 1 base, with 16 bases between the two germline ends. CDR3 length: 15 residues. Per the germline V gene, CDR1 is SGHRS and CDR2 is YFSETQ. In DNA form, the CDR3 reads TGCGCCAGCCTACCAGAGCGGTCACGCACAGATACGCAGTATTTT. Amino acid sequence: CASLPERSRTDTQYF.